This T cell receptor beta chain was captured by sequencing in a study of immune cell composition in non-small cell lung cancer. General study results and limits: Clones >0.5% enriched in tumour were rarer in adenocarcinoma (roughly 33%) than squamous (approximately 80%).

Profiled with immunoSEQ multiplex PCR; TCRdb holds only in-frame clones, not every one. Of some 2,600 clones in the sample, approximately 81% were seen once. Comment on this clone: The antigen is not known.

DNA was extracted from unsorted cell suspensions stored frozen. The CDR3 spans 13 residues. V was shortened by 4 bases and J by 6 bases, with 12 bases between the two germline ends. Germline-derived CDR1 and CDR2 are SGHTA and FQGNSA. The chain carries TRBV7-2 and TRBJ1-1, with D unclear. The specimen was lung tumor tissue. This TCR was sampled from a human donor with non-small cell lung cancer. The CDR3, as DNA: TGTGCCAGCAGCTACAAAACCGGGTCTGAAGCTTTCTTT. As protein: CASSYKTGSEAFF.